One and the same sample provided the 2 T cell receptor beta chains below, sequenced in a study of T cells in Graves' hyperthyroidism and ophthalmopathy. RNA transcripts gave rise to amplified TCR beta CDR3 regions. The HTBI primer set drove a first-round RT-PCR of the TCR CDR3. One entry per CDR3 protein results from TCRdb running MiXCR on the multiplex PCR reads. There are about 300,000 distinct CDR3 sequences in the sample; roughly 20% occur only once, and approximately 37% lies in the top ten. Sample: blood. The receptors come from a man in his forties or fifties with Graves' ophthalmopathy.

The J gene is TRBJ2-1, the V gene TRBV20-1; the match to TRBD2 covers 12 bases. The trim removed 6 bases at V and 6 bases at J, leaving 15 bases unmatched. The CDR3 loop spans 17 amino acids. Germline CDR1 DFQATT, CDR2 SNEGSKA (reference sequence). CDR3 coding DNA: TGCAGTGCCTGGACTAGCGGGATACAAATGGGGGTCAATGAGCAGTTCTTC. Protein sequence: CSAWTSGIQMGVNEQFF.

The chain links TRBV13 to TRBJ1-4; D is undetermined. Trimming removed 5 bases from V and 0 bases from J, with 7 bases in between. Germline loops: CDR1 PRHDT, CDR2 FYEKMQ (reference sequence). This CDR3 spans 14 amino acids. CDR3 nucleotide sequence: TGTGCCAGCAGCCAGGCTACAACTAATGAAAAACTGTTTTTT. Amino acid sequence: CASSQATTNEKLFF.